This entry describes one T cell receptor (beta chain). Its specificity is unknown. After the first PCR, alpha and beta chain libraries were processed separately. Sequential positive selection took CD4 T cells first, then CD8 T cells. Cells stained for CD3, CD4, CD8, CD45RA, CD27 and viability were sorted into four CD45RA/CD27 subsets. An equimolar mix of two oligonucleotides served as the beta constant-region primer for TRBC1 and TRBC2. The ligated cDNA underwent four PCR rounds using SP2 and nested alpha and beta constant-region primers. TCRdb re-called the UMI-ligation and nested PCR reads with MiXCR, one entry per CDR3 protein. The top ten hold about 0.57% of the sample, which has approximately 150,000 distinct CDR3 sequences, approximately 20% seen once. This sample is drawn from a study of naive and memory T cell subsets. General study results and limits: Possibly reflecting memory cells re-expressing CD45RA, a few larger clonotypes occurred in naive repertoires, especially CD8. From naive to CM, EM and EMRA, diversity decreased and Gini increased.

Germline loops: CDR1 MGHDK, CDR2 SYGVNS. The CDR3 is 12 residues long. Deletions cut 4 bases from V and 6 bases from J, with 10 bases between. The clonotype comes from a human donor in good health. The source material was naive CD8+ T cells from blood. This chain links TRBV25-1 with TRBJ2-7; D is uncertain. The CDR3 region is CASSGMPGEQYF. DNA for the CDR3: TGTGCCAGCAGTGGTATGCCTGGCGAGCAGTACTTC.